The entry below describes one T cell receptor beta chain. Its binding antigen is unknown. Base qualities are missing; no much larger clone stands one base away. Libraries were prepared through the immunoSEQ multiplex PCR assay. The hsTCRB Kit was used according to the manufacturer's protocol to amplify rearranged TCR beta chain sequences. An Illumina MiSeq was used to sequence the TCRB libraries. For the original study's pipeline: Demultiplexing, trimming and gene mapping were performed with the kit vendor's proprietary platform. TCRdb mirrors the immuneACCESS table, restricted to in-frame sequences. Some clones are absent from its copies; in checked studies, under half trace to an unresolved V gene, and the reason for the others is unknown. Clone size and V and J calls were adopted from that table, with D and trimming inferred from the DNA. The sample has some 26,000 clones on record, around 70% of them singletons. 11% of the sample belongs to the ten largest clones.

The data derive from a study of a mutant IDH1 vaccine in newly diagnosed glioma (dated by TCRdb to 2020 to 2022). With regard to the full study: Patients were given eight vaccinations, in weeks 1, 3, 5, 7, 11, 15, 19 and 23, which matched visits V03 through V10. Vaccination started 4-6 weeks after radiotherapy alone, or was given together with temozolomide cycles in the groups whose treatment included chemotherapy. The approximately 29 treated patients were approximately 62% male and about 38% female, with a mean age of around 40 years. Before enrollment, patients had received standard therapy of radiotherapy alone, temozolomide alone, or radiochemotherapy with temozolomide; most received the combination. Peripheral blood was drawn at six visits: V03 (baseline), V05, V07, V10, V12 and V13. For exploratory analyses, approximately 25 treated patients had longitudinal TCRB deep sequencing done wherever samples were available. The investigation overall reported the following: Availability determined which PBMC samples were chosen for TCRB deep sequencing. Immune responses induced by the vaccine were seen in approximately 92% of patients across multiple MHC alleles. It was noted by the authors that analyses of patient blood samples could not be reproduced owing to sample limitations. Pseudoprogression seemed to be unrelated to changes in the top peripheral T cell clonotypes found by TCRB sequencing.

At the junction V is shortened by 3 bases and J by 7 bases; bases outside the gene matches: 6. The germline V gene (reference sequence) yields SGHNT for CDR1 and YYREEE for CDR2. Its CDR3 holds 14 amino acids, cysteine through phenylalanine. Only CDR3 DNA remains: 42 bases, in frame from the first base. What the time point label conveys for this sample: week 11, during vaccination. A 20-mer mutant IDH1 peptide at 300 micrograms in Montanide made up each vaccine dose, which was injected subcutaneously together with topical imiquimod. All donors had newly diagnosed IDH1-mutant astrocytomas of WHO grade 3 or 4 that showed loss of nuclear ATRX. The samples were drawn from NOA16, a multicentre, single-arm, open-label phase I trial in Germany that tested a mutant IDH1 peptide vaccine in humans for the first time. Genomic DNA for TCRB sequencing was extracted from EDTA blood using the DNeasy Blood and Tissue Kit.

This clonotype was sampled from a man between 18 and 29 years old with glioma. Some clones in this sample may be carry-over from other donors' samples. The rearranged segments are TRBV5-4 and TRBJ2-1; TRBD2 agrees with 8 junctional bases. The sequenced sample was peripheral blood mononuclear cells (PBMCs), obtained from a glioma patient whose treatment included an IDH1 peptide vaccine. The encoded CDR3 is CASSSGGDINEQFF. Here is the DNA: TGTGCCAGCAGCTCGGGGGGGGACATAAATGAGCAGTTCTTC.